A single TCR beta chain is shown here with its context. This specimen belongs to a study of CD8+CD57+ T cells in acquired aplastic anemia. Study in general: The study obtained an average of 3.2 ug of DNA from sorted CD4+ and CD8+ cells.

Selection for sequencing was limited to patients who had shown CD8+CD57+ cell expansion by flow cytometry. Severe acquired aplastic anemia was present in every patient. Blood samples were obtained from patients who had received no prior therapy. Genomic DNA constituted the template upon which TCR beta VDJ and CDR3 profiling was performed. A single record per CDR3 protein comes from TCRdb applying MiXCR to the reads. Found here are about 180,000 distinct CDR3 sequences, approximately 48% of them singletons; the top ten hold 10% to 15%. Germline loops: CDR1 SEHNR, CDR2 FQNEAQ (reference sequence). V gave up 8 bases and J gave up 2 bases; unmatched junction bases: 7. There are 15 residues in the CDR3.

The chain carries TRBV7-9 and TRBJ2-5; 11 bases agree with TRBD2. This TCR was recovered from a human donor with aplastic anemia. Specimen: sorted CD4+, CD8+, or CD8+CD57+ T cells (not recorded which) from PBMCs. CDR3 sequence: CASRLAGGGQETQYF. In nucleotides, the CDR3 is TGTGCCAGCCGGCTAGCGGGAGGAGGTCAAGAGACCCAGTACTTC.